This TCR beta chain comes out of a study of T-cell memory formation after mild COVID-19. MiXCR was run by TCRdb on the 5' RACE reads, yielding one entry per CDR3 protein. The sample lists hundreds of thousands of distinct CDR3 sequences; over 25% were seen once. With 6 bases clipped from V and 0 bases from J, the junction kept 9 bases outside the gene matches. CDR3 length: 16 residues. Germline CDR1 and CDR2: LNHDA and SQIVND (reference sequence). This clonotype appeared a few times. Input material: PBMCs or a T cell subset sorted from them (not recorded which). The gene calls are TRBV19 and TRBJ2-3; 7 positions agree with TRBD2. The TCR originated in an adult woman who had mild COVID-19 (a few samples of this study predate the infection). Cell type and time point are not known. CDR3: CASSYPSGTSTDTQYF. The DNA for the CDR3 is TGTGCCAGTAGCTACCCTAGCGGAACTAGCACAGATACGCAGTATTTT. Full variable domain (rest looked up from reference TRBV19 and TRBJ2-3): DGGITQSPKYLFRKEGQNVTLSCEQNLNHDAMYWYRQDPGQGLRLIYYSQIVNDFQKGDIAEGYSVSREKKESFPLTVTSAQKNPTAFYLCASSYPSGTSTDTQYFGPGTRLTVL.